The source of this T cell receptor beta chain is a study of cytomegalovirus exposure and HLA in healthy donors. Study observations and caveats: Many donors carried some public TCRs, although rarity characterized most TCR sequences. Roughly even sequencing depth across donors was the assumption behind the presence/absence analyses. Further analysis was carried out later, and it showed several of the most significant clusters appearing linked to common viral pathogens. The sole available immune exposure information was CMV serostatus.

Researchers ran the PCR with 60 Vbeta and 13 Jbeta primers. Clones were read by immunoSEQ multiplex PCR, and TCRdb kept only the in-frame ones, dropping some. The sample carries around 110,000 clones, about 70% recorded once. CDR3 length: 10 amino acids. Per germline, CDR1 SGHNT and CDR2 YYREEE (reference sequence). Trimming removed 3 bases from V and 15 bases from J; junction bases left unmatched: 0. A note on this clone: Its specificity is not known.

The material sequenced was PBMCs. The rearrangement uses TRBV5-4 and TRBJ2-1; 10 bases fit TRBD2. This TCR was sampled from a boy aged 5-17 years in good health and CMV-seronegative. This chain's CDR3 is CASSSSGRFF. The CDR3 DNA follows: TGTGCCAGCAGCTCTAGCGGGAGGTTCTTC.